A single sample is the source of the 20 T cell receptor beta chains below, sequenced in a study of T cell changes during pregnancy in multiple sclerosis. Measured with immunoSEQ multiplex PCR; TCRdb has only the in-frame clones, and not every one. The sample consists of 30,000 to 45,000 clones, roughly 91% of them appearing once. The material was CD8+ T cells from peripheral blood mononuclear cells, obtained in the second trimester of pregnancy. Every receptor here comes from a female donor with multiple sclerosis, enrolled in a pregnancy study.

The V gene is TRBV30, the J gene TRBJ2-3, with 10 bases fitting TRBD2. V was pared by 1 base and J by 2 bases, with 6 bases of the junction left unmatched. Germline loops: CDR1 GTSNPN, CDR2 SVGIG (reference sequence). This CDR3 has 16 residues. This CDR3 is CAWSEASGGFTDTQYF. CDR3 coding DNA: TGTGCCTGGAGTGAGGCTAGCGGGGGATTCACAGATACGCAGTATTTT.

CDR3 nucleotides: TGTGCTAGTGGTTTGGAAGGAGGACCTCTGGAGCAGTACTTC. This codes for CASGLEGGPLEQYF. This sequence joins TRBV12-5 and TRBJ2-7; D may be TRBD2 (5 bases). Germline V CDR1 and CDR2: LGHNT, FRNRAP. The CDR3 totals 14 residues. V was cut by 1 base and J by 7 bases, with 14 bases left in between.

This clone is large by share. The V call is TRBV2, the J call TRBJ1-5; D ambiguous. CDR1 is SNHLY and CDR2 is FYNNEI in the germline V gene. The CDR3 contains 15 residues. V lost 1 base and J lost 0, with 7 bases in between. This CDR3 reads CASSEGDYSNQPQHF. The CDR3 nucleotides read TGTGCCAGCAGTGAAGGAGACTATAGCAATCAGCCCCAGCATTTT.

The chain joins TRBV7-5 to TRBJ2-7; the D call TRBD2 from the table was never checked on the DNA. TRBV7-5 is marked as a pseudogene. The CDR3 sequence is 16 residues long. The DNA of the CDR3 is TGTGTCAGAAGCAGACCGACTAGCATTGTTTCCTACGAGCAGTACTTC. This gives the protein CVRSRPTSIVSYEQYF.

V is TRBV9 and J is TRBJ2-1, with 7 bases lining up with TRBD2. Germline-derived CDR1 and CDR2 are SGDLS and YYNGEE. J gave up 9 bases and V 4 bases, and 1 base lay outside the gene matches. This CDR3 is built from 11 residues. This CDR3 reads CASSSSGEQFF. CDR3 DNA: TGTGCCAGCAGCTCTAGCGGTGAGCAGTTCTTC.

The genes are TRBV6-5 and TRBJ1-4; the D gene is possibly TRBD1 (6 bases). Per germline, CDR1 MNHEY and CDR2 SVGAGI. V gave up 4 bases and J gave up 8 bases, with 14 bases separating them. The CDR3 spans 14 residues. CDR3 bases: TGTGCCAGCAGTTTTAGTCCGGGGGGCGAAAAACTGTTTTTT. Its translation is CASSFSPGGEKLFF.

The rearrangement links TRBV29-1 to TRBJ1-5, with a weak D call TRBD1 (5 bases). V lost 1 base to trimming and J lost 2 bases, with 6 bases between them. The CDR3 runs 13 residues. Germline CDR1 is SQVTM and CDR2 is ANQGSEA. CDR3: CSVEGGGNQPQHF. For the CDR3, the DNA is TGCAGCGTTGAAGGGGGGGGCAATCAGCCCCAGCATTTT.

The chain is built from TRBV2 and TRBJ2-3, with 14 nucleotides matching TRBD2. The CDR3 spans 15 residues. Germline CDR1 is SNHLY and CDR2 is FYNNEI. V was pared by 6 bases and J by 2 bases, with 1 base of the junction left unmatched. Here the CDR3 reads CASRGLAGATDTQYF. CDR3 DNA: TGTGCCAGCAGGGGACTAGCGGGGGCCACAGATACGCAGTATTTT.

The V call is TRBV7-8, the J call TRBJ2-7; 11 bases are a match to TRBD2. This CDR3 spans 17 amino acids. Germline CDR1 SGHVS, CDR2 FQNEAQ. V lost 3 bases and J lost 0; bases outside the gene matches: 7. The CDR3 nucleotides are TGTGCCAGCAGCTTCGGACTAGCGGGCTCACTCTCCTACGAGCAGTACTTC. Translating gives CASSFGLAGSLSYEQYF. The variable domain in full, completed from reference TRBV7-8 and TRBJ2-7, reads GAGVSQSPRYKVAKRGQDVALRCDPISGHVSLFWYQQALGQGPEFLTYFQNEAQLDKSGLPSDRFFAERPEGSVSTLKIQRTQQEDSAVYLCASSFGLAGSLSYEQYFGPGTRLTVT.

This chain's CDR3 is CASSVAGDSTDTQYF. The DNA of the CDR3 is TGTGCCAGCAGCGTTGCGGGGGATAGCACAGATACGCAGTATTTT. The V call is TRBV9, the J call TRBJ2-3, with TRBD2 identical over 7 bases. The CDR3 has 15 amino acids. Trimming cost V 2 bases and J 0 bases; bases outside gene matches: 3. In germline, CDR1 is SGDLS, CDR2 YYNGEE.

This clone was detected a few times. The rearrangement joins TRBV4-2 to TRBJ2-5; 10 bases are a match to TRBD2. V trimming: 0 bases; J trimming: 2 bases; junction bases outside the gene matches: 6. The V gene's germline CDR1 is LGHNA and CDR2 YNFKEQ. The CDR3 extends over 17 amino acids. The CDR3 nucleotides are TGTGCCAGCAGCCAAGATGGGGCACTAGCGGGGCAAGAGACCCAGTACTTC. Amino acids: CASSQDGALAGQETQYF.

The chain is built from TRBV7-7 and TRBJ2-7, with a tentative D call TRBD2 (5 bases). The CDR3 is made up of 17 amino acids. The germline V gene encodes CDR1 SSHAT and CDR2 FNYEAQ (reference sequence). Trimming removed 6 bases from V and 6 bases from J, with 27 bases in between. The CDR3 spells CASSPGSPYFVMGEQYF. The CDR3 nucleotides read TGTGCCAGCAGTCCTGGGAGTCCCTACTTCGTAATGGGCGAGCAGTACTTC.

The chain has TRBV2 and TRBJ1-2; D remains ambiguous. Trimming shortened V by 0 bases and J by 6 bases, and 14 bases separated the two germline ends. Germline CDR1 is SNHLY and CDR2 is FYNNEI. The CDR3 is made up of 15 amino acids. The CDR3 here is CASSEAWSERHGYTF. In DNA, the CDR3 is TGTGCCAGCAGTGAAGCGTGGTCAGAGAGGCATGGCTACACCTTC.

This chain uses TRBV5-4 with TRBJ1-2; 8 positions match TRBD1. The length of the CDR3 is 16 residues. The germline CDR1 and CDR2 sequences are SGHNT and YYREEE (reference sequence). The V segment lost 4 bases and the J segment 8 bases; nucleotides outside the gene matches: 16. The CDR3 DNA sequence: TGTGCCAGCAGCCAGGGGACAGGAAGGCTTGCCGAAGGCTACACCTTC. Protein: CASSQGTGRLAEGYTF.

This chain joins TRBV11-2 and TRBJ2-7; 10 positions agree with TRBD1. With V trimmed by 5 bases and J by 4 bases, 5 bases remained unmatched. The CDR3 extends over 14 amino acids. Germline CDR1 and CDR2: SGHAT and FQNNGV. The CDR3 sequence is CASSHRQGAYEQYF. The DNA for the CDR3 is TGTGCCAGCAGCCATCGACAGGGGGCTTACGAGCAGTACTTC.

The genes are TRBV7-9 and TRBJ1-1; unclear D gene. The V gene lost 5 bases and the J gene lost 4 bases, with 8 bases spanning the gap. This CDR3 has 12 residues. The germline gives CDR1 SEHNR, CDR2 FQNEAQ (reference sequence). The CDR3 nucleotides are TGTGCCAGCAGCAGCGGGTCCACTGAAGCTTTCTTT. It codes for CASSSGSTEAFF.

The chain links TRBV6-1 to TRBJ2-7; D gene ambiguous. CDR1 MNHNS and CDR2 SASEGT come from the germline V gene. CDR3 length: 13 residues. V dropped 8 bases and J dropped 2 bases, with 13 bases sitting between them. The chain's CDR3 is CASLGFITYEQYF. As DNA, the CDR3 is TGTGCCAGCCTGGGCTTTATCACCTACGAGCAGTACTTC.

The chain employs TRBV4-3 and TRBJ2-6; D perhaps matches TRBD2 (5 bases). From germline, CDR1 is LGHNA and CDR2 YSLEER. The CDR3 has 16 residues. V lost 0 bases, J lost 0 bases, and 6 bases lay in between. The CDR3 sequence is CASSQETSSGANVLTF. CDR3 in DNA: TGCGCCAGCAGCCAAGAAACTAGCTCTGGGGCCAACGTCCTGACTTTC.

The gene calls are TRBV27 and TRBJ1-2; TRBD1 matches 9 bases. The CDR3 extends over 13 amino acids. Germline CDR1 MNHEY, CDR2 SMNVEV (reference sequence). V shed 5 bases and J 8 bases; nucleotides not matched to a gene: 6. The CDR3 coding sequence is TGTGCCAGCAGTACGGGACAGGGTTACGGCTACACCTTC. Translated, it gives CASSTGQGYGYTF.

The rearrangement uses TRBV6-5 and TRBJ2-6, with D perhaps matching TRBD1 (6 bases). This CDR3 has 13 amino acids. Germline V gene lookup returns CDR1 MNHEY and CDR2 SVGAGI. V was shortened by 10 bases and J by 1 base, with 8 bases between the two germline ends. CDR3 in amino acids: CATGTSGANVLTF. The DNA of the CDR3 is TGTGCCACCGGGACATCTGGGGCCAACGTCCTGACTTTC.